These 19 T cell receptor beta chains were sequenced from one sample in a study of OX40 agonist ivuxolimab in advanced cancers. Repertoires were generated with immunoSEQ multiplex PCR, while TCRdb's copy carries only in-frame clones and drops some. The sample holds about 88,000 clones, more than 70% seen once. This specimen was CD4+ or CD8+ T cells sorted from blood, taken in a trial of the OX40 agonist ivuxolimab. These TCRs come from an adult with an advanced solid tumor such as melanoma, head and neck, liver or kidney cancer.

The V call is TRBV7-3, the J call TRBJ2-7; TRBD2 is a possible D gene (5 bases). V was shortened by 5 bases and J by 6 bases, with 20 bases between the two germline ends. CDR1 is SGHTA and CDR2 is FQGTGA in the germline V gene. The length of the CDR3 is 15 residues. CDR3 nucleotide sequence: TGTGCCAGCAGCCCAATTCCGGGCGGGTCGAGCGAGCAGTACTTC. Its translation: CASSPIPGGSSEQYF.

The chain links TRBV11-2 to TRBJ1-1; the D gene is possibly TRBD1 (5 bases). Per germline, CDR1 SGHAT and CDR2 FQNNGV. V lost 0 bases and J lost 3, with 5 bases in between. The CDR3 loop spans 13 amino acids. CDR3 sequence reads: CASSLDRDTEAFF. CDR3 DNA sequence: TGTGCCAGCAGCTTAGACAGGGACACTGAAGCTTTCTTT.

The CDR3, as DNA: TGTGCCAGCAGTTTTTCCAGGGCCCAAAACATTCAGTACTTC. Translating it yields CASSFSRAQNIQYF. The genes are TRBV28 and TRBJ2-4, with TRBD1 as a possible D gene (5 bases). V was pared by 3 bases and J by 5 bases, with 11 bases between. This CDR3 contains 14 residues. CDR1 MDHEN and CDR2 SYDVKM come from the germline V gene.

This chain uses TRBV19 with TRBJ2-3; D remains unclear. From germline, CDR1 is LNHDA and CDR2 SQIVND (reference sequence). Trimming cost V 4 bases and J 4 bases, with 6 bases left between them. The CDR3 is 12 residues long. The CDR3 reads CASSTHPDTQYF. The CDR3 coding sequence is TGTGCCAGTAGTACTCATCCAGATACGCAGTATTTT.

Turning to this clone: Relative to the germline gene, one junction end is altered; a read error may explain this. The chain uses TRBV19 and TRBJ1-5; possibly TRBD1 for D (6 bases). The germline gives CDR1 LNHDA, CDR2 SQIVND (reference sequence). This CDR3 region has 12 residues. The CDR3, as DNA: TGTGCCAGTAATATAGGGGGTCAGCCCCAGCATTTT. Residues: CASNIGGQPQHF.

This clone was observed once. The chain carries TRBV12-5 and TRBJ2-2, with no clear D. The V and J ends lost 6 bases and 3 bases respectively, with 11 bases between them. Germline V gene lookup returns CDR1 LGHNT and CDR2 FRNRAP. The CDR3 extends over 14 amino acids. The DNA for the CDR3 is TGTGCTAGTGGCCGCGACTCTCACACCGGGGAGCTGTTTTTT. This codes for CASGRDSHTGELFF.

The V call is TRBV4-1, the J call TRBJ1-3, with 10 positions matching TRBD1. Germline V CDR1 and CDR2: MGHRA, YSYEKL. V lost 4 bases and J lost 2; bases outside the gene matches: 8. The CDR3 sequence is 17 residues long. In DNA form, the CDR3 reads TGCGCCAGCAGCCGAAGGACAGGGGGAGACACTGGAAACACCATATATTTT. Translated: CASSRRTGGDTGNTIYF.

This clone was recorded a few times. The chain joins TRBV4-3 to TRBJ2-1, with TRBD1 matching over 9 bases. V shed 3 bases, J shed 4 bases, and the junction held 7 bases outside the gene matches. This CDR3 has 16 residues. The germline gives CDR1 LGHNA, CDR2 YSLEER. CDR3 coding DNA: TGCGCCAGCAGCCATCTACCGGGACAGGGTTACAATGAGCAGTTCTTC. This gives the protein CASSHLPGQGYNEQFF.

This clone has more than one count but fewer than ten. The chain carries TRBV5-4 and TRBJ1-1; the match to TRBD1 covers 7 bases. Germline V lookup: CDR1 SGHNT, CDR2 YYREEE (reference sequence). V dropped 4 bases and J dropped 1; count of bases not matched to a gene: 4. The CDR3 contains 14 residues. The CDR3 bases are TGTGCCAGCAGCGGAGGGGGCCAGAACACTGAAGCTTTCTTT. Protein sequence: CASSGGGQNTEAFF. The full variable domain, completed using reference TRBV5-4 and TRBJ1-1, is ETGVTQSPTHLIKTRGQQVTLRCSSQSGHNTVSWYQQALGQGPQFIFQYYREEENGRGNFPPRFSGLQFPNYSSELNVNALELDDSALYLCASSGGGQNTEAFFGQGTRLTVV.

This rearrangement joins TRBV19 to TRBJ1-2, with 7 bases fitting TRBD1. With V trimmed by 3 bases and J by 7 bases, 17 bases remained unmatched. The germline CDR1 and CDR2 sequences are LNHDA and SQIVND (reference sequence). The CDR3 consists of 17 residues. The CDR3 region is CASSIDTGTVLIFGYTF. DNA for the CDR3: TGTGCCAGTAGTATCGATACCGGGACAGTACTAATATTTGGCTACACCTTC.

The chain carries TRBV5-1 and TRBJ2-1; D is unresolved. Germline CDR1 reads SGHRS; CDR2 reads YFSETQ. The V end was cut by 8 bases, the J end by 0 bases, with 9 bases between. The CDR3 runs to 13 residues. CDR3 protein: CASYSSSYNEQFF. The CDR3, as DNA: TGCGCCAGTTACTCGAGCTCCTACAATGAGCAGTTCTTC.

The V call is TRBV5-1, the J call TRBJ2-3; no firm D call. Germline assignment: CDR1 SGHRS and CDR2 YFSETQ. The CDR3 spans 14 residues. Trimming stripped 4 bases from V and 0 bases from J, with 9 bases between. DNA of the CDR3: TGCGCCAGCAGCAAGAGTCCTAGCACAGATACGCAGTATTTT. Encoded protein: CASSKSPSTDTQYF.

The V gene is TRBV6-5, the J gene TRBJ2-7, with D maybe TRBD2 (7 bases). The germline gives CDR1 MNHEY, CDR2 SVGAGI. CDR3 length: 13 amino acids. V lost 5 bases and J lost 6, with 14 bases in between. The CDR3 protein is CASSTGTIREQYF. The CDR3 nucleotides are TGTGCCAGCAGTACAGGGACTATCCGCGAGCAGTACTTC.

The chain recombines TRBV27 with TRBJ1-1; maybe TRBD1 (6 bases). The germline V gene encodes CDR1 MNHEY and CDR2 SMNVEV (reference sequence). The CDR3 totals 14 residues. Trimming cost V 3 bases and J 5 bases, with 13 bases left between them. The CDR3 nucleotides are TGTGCCAGCAGTTTCGAACAGGGAAAAACTGAAGCTTTCTTT. Protein: CASSFEQGKTEAFF.

V and J are TRBV29-1 and TRBJ1-4, with D unclear. The CDR3 covers 13 residues. The germline V gene encodes CDR1 SQVTM and CDR2 ANQGSEA. V was clipped by 4 bases and J by 7 bases, with 13 bases between them. The CDR3 bases are TGCAGCGTTGGCCGGGGTTCCTCTGAAAAACTGTTTTTT. It codes for CSVGRGSSEKLFF.

This clone came up once. In DNA, the CDR3 is TGTGCCAGCAGCCCACAGCAGCGGGCTGAAGCTTTCTTT. It is translated as CASSPQQRAEAFF. The chain has TRBV4-2 and TRBJ1-1; D unresolved. Between the trimmed V and J ends, which lost 4 bases and 6 bases, there was a span of 12 bases. CDR3 length: 13 residues. Germline V gives CDR1 LGHNA, CDR2 YNFKEQ.

The V and J genes are TRBV6-6 and TRBJ1-2; D is unclear. Germline values: CDR1 MNHNY, CDR2 SVGAGI (reference sequence). The V end was cut by 4 bases, the J end by 8 bases, with 14 bases between. The length of the CDR3 is 13 residues. The CDR3 loop reads CASSFDGGGGYTF. CDR3 bases: TGTGCCAGCAGTTTTGACGGTGGCGGGGGCTACACCTTC.

Here the CDR3 DNA reads TGTGCCAGCAGCTTGGTTACCGGGACAGCGAAATACAATGAGCAGTTCTTC. Its translation is CASSLVTGTAKYNEQFF. The chain joins TRBV5-6 to TRBJ2-1; 7 bases are a match to TRBD1. CDR3 length equals 17 residues. Germline trimming cut 0 bases from V and 4 bases from J; bases unmatched to any gene: 10. CDR1 SGHDT and CDR2 YYEEEE come from the germline V gene.

V gene TRBV2 combines with J gene TRBJ2-5, with D possibly TRBD2 on 5 matching bases. This CDR3 comprises 15 residues. V lost 0 bases and J 4 bases, leaving 12 bases between the germline ends. Germline values: CDR1 SNHLY, CDR2 FYNNEI. The CDR3 spells CASSEAKGRGETQYF. The CDR3 region has the DNA TGTGCCAGCAGTGAAGCGAAGGGCCGGGGAGAGACCCAGTACTTC.